This entry is about one TCR beta chain. This clonotype was picked up a small number of times. Its antigen is unknown. No clone much larger than this one lies a single base away; base qualities are absent. Libraries were built with UMI-ligation and nested PCR. The beta constant-region primer consisted of an equimolar mixture of two oligonucleotides that together covered TRBC1 and TRBC2. A single-stranded oligonucleotide bearing the SP2 primer plus a 12-nucleotide UMI was ligated onto the 3' end of the cDNA by T4 RNA ligase 1. Four rounds of PCR, combining the SP2 primer with nested alpha and beta constant-region primers, were used to amplify the ligated cDNA. Incubation of the ligation reaction lasted about 18-24 hours at 16 degrees C. PCR2 was usually performed as a SYBR Green qPCR and halted at a preset threshold so that over-amplification would not occur. Agencourt AMPure XP magnetic beads were used for all purifications after the first. Library quantification was done by Qubit, followed by a TapeStation check on which the main peak was expected at around 650 bp. The pooled libraries were sequenced on an Illumina MiSeq using v2 2x251 paired-end kits, which usually yielded roughly 0.85-2.3 million reads per sample. Each sample was pooled at 3 to 4.5 nM, and roughly 5-7% PhiX was included to help cluster recognition. The authors' analysis ran thus. Decombinator assigned V and J genes to Demultiplexor-processed FASTQ reads by tag matching, allowing a single base-pair mismatch. Collapsinator used UMIs to correct both sequencing errors and frequency errors arising from PCR heterogeneity. CDR3Translator translated TCRs and extracted CDR3s from the conserved cysteine to the FGXG phenylalanine, flagging non-productive sequences. Repertoires were subsampled to equal numbers of UMI-defined TCRs before Gini, Shannon entropy and inverse Simpson indices were calculated. Clonotype abundance distributions were fitted to a power law by maximum likelihood within the linear range. On one naive CD8 sample, the pipeline and MIGEC gave similar UMI counts, unique TCR numbers and clonal distributions. The repertoires were searched for 5,500 to 8,000 CMV-associated CDR3 sequences that had been compiled from VDJdb and a published dataset. The public reads were run again by TCRdb, first through fastp at Q25 and then through MiXCR, and only productive beta chains were kept. Rows matching on CDR3 protein sequence are summarized as one entry with the most common DNA and genes. The V and J calls, along with clone size, are taken from TCRdb and not from the paper's own processing. The sample table shows some 87,000 distinct CDR3 sequences, and 5.5% to 8.5% are seen once. The top ten constitute around 1.6% of the sample.

The data belong to a study of naive and memory T cell subsets (dated by TCRdb to 2016 to 2017). The study in broad terms: An open-source, UMI-based TCR alpha and beta sequencing pipeline was applied to sorted naive and memory peripheral blood T cell subsets. IgG serology results and the functional CMV T cell responses were in complete agreement. RNA was DNase-treated and reverse transcribed with TCR constant-region primers, mostly using SuperScript III. The full study reports these points: RNA-based TCR counts may be influenced by expression changes linked to T cell activation and differentiation. Once error correction was done, more than 95% of naive TCR sequences showed up just once, which made the naive abundance distributions much steeper than those of the memory subsets. The abundance of TCRs followed a power law with an exponent that differed between naive and memory subsets yet stayed consistent across the three individuals. The repertoire findings for the naive and memory subsets could not be validated against a ground truth, as none was available. Each clonotype was defined as a single alpha or beta chain sequence rather than as a paired alpha/beta receptor. In both CD4 and CD8 cells, the Gini index increased while Shannon and inverse Simpson diversity decreased from naive through CM, EM and EMRA.

V is trimmed back by 6 bases and J by 4 bases, and the junction contains 9 bases that no gene match accounts for. CDR1 and CDR2 are read off the germline V gene as KGHSH and LQKENI. The CDR3 starts with the cysteine, ends with the phenylalanine, and has 16 residues. Left in the record is the CDR3 DNA by itself, 48 bases read in frame from the first base. Separate amplification of TCR alpha and beta chain libraries was performed from the second PCR step onward. To determine each donor's CMV status, fresh PBMCs were stimulated overnight with CMV viral lysate, and IFNgamma production from CD4+ T cells was then assessed. CD4 T cells were positively selected with Miltenyi beads, followed by positive selection of CD8 T cells from the CD4-negative fraction. Cells were stained for CD3, CD4, CD8, CD45RA, CD27 and a live/dead dye and were sorted on a BD Aria II into four subsets based on CD45RA and CD27. Three healthy volunteers provided blood, and the blood of each volunteer was split into CD4 and CD8 T cells and then into four differentiation subsets. About 110 ml of peripheral blood was collected from each donor, and PBMC were isolated from the blood using Ficoll-Paque PLUS density-gradient centrifugation. Sorted cells were lysed in RLT buffer, after which RNA was extracted using a Qiagen RNeasy kit and stored at -80 degrees C.

The V gene is TRBV18 and the J gene is TRBJ2-5, with 12 bases in between that match TRBD1. The source of this sequence is a human donor in good health. Sequencing was performed on central memory CD4+ T cells from blood. This specimen's cell subset or site label, interpreted: central memory, CD45RA- CD27+. In nucleotide form, the sequence is TGTGCCAGCTCTCCCGCCGGGACAGGGGGCGGAGAGACCCAGTACTTC. This sequence encodes CASSPAGTGGGETQYF. Reference TRBV18 and TRBJ2-5 genes cover what lies past the CDR3, so the full variable domain is NAGVMQNPRHLVRRRGQEARLRCSPMKGHSHVYWYRQLPEEGLKFMVYLQKENIIDESGMPKERFSAEFPKEGPSILRIQQVVRGDSAAYFCASSPAGTGGGETQYFGPGTRLLVL.